The clone carrying this T cell receptor beta chain was observed once. This record comes from a study of T cell responses to AZD1222 COVID-19 vaccine. The method was immunoSEQ multiplex PCR; TCRdb's version includes in-frame clones alone and lacks a portion of them. The top ten hold 1.3% of the sample, which has 150,000 to 200,000 clones, 85% to 95% seen once. Trimming removed 4 bases from V and 0 bases from J, with 14 bases in between. Germline CDR1 and CDR2: SGHRS and YFSETQ. The CDR3 is 16 residues long. This sequence originates from an adult in good health. The rearrangement joins TRBV5-1 to TRBJ2-1; D is perhaps TRBD1 or TRBD2 (5 bases each). Specimen: peripheral blood, collected on day 0 of AZD1222 vaccination. CDR3 coding DNA: TGCGCCAGCAGCCCTGGCGCAGGGAGCTCCTACAATGAGCAGTTCTTC. It yields the protein CASSPGAGSSYNEQFF.